This T cell receptor beta chain emerged from a study of Ad26.COV2.S vaccination and SARS-CoV-2 variants. About the study: The study gave Ad26.COV2.S intramuscularly, once or twice 56 days apart.

There are 16 residues in the CDR3. Germline lookup yields CDR1 SGHTA and CDR2 FQGNSA. Trimming took 3 bases from V and 2 from J; bases not matched to a gene: 7. Regarding treatment: around 19 received Ad26.COV2.S at low or high dose, single or two shots; roughly five received placebo; per-sample allocation not given. Each sample was drawn 63 days after the first injection (of vaccine or placebo). The data were produced by immunoSEQ multiplex PCR, yet TCRdb's version contains in-frame clones alone and is incomplete. The sample has roughly 320,000 clones; about 86% are singletons. This receptor was identified in a person between 18 and 59 years old who received the Ad26.COV2.S COVID-19 vaccine or a placebo. J is TRBJ2-5 and V is TRBV7-2; 9 nucleotides line up with TRBD2. This specimen was peripheral blood, taken in a trial of Ad26.COV2.S vaccine versus placebo. CDR3 loop: CASSFHRLAEQETQYF. CDR3 in DNA: TGTGCCAGCAGCTTCCACCGACTAGCGGAACAAGAGACCCAGTACTTC. Full variable domain (missing parts from reference TRBV7-2 and TRBJ2-5): GAGVSQSPSNKVTEKGKDVELRCDPISGHTALYWYRQSLGQGLEFLIYFQGNSAPDKSGLPSDRFSAERTGGSVSTLTIQRTQQEDSAVYLCASSFHRLAEQETQYFGPGTRLLVL.